Listed below are T cell receptor beta chains from one sample, sequenced in a study of cytomegalovirus exposure and HLA in healthy donors. Sequencing used immunoSEQ multiplex PCR; TCRdb keeps in-frame clones, though not all of them. Here the sample spans approximately 60,000 clones, 92% being singletons. What was sequenced was PBMCs. These receptors came from a woman aged 18-29 years in good health and CMV-seronegative. Each CDR3 is given with its conserved first and last residue. Each record gives: V gene, J gene, CDR3 length, clone size, D gene, CDR3 protein, CDR3 DNA. The D gene is left open where the match is weak. Clone size is shown for a subset of rows, as once, few, many or a class of expanded clone.

>TRBV11-2|TRBJ1-1|14|.|.
CASSTQDLLTEAFF
TGTGCCAGCAGCACACAGGACCTTTTGACTGAAGCTTTCTTT
>TRBV6-4|TRBJ2-3|15|.|TRBD2
CASSKARGTTDTQYF
TGTGCCAGCAGTAAGGCGCGGGGGACCACAGATACGCAGTATTTT
>TRBV6-1|TRBJ2-1|14|.|.
CASSLDSGLFEQFF
TGTGCCAGCAGTTTGGATTCAGGGTTATTTGAGCAGTTCTTC
>TRBV28|TRBJ1-6|14|.|TRBD1
CASSRTGTGSPLHF
TGTGCCAGCAGTCGGACAGGGACGGGCTCACCCCTCCACTTT
>TRBV28|TRBJ2-1|14|.|.
CASSKLVGANEQFF
TGTGCCAGCAGCAAACTCGTAGGGGCAAATGAGCAGTTCTTC
>TRBV11-2|TRBJ2-1|17|.|TRBD2
CASSPKVWTSGINEQFF
TGTGCCAGCAGCCCAAAAGTATGGACTAGCGGGATCAATGAGCAGTTCTTC
>TRBV29-1|TRBJ1-2|13|.|.
CSVERVRRDGYTF
TGCAGCGTTGAAAGAGTGAGGAGAGATGGCTACACCTTC
>TRBV6-6|TRBJ2-7|15|once|.
CASRTLWGRSYEQYF
TGTGCCAGCAGGACGCTCTGGGGCCGGTCCTACGAGCAGTACTTC
>TRBV7-2|TRBJ2-3|15|.|.
CASSLELGGTDTQYF
TGTGCCAGCAGCTTAGAACTAGGCGGCACAGATACGCAGTATTTT
>TRBV2|TRBJ1-2|11|few|TRBD1
CASRTGDSYTF
TGTGCCAGCAGGACAGGGGATAGCTACACCTTC
>TRBV13|TRBJ2-5|15|.|.
CASSLGDSGEETQYF
TGTGCCAGCAGCTTAGGGGACAGTGGGGAAGAGACCCAGTACTTC
>TRBV6-5|TRBJ2-1|16|.|TRBD1
CASSYLSGQGGNEQFF
TGTGCCAGCAGTTACCTATCGGGACAGGGAGGCAATGAGCAGTTCTTC
>TRBV15|TRBJ2-7|17|.|TRBD2
CATSRDLSLAGTYEQYF
TGTGCCACCAGCAGAGATCTAAGTCTAGCGGGGACCTACGAGCAGTACTTC
>TRBV2|TRBJ2-3|12|.|.
CASSPLSDTQYF
TGTGCCAGCAGCCCTTTGAGCGATACGCAGTATTTT
>TRBV28|TRBJ2-3|14|few|.
CASTGTSITDTQYF
TGTGCCAGCACCGGTACTTCAATTACAGATACGCAGTATTTT
>TRBV2|TRBJ1-4|13|once|.
CALGQGISEKLFF
TGTGCCCTGGGCCAGGGGATAAGCGAAAAACTGTTTTTT
>TRBV14|TRBJ2-5|16|.|TRBD1
CASSQTTGGWRETQYF
TGTGCCAGCAGCCAAACGACAGGGGGCTGGAGGGAGACCCAGTACTTC
>TRBV6-5|TRBJ1-4|13|.|.
CASSRQDNEKLFF
TGTGCCAGCAGCAGACAGGATAATGAAAAACTGTTTTTT
>TRBV11-3|TRBJ2-6|19|once|TRBD2
CASSGPGTSGIAGANVLTF
TGTGCCAGCAGCGGCCCCGGGACTAGCGGGATTGCTGGGGCCAACGTCCTGACTTTC
>TRBV18|TRBJ1-1|14|.|.
CASSPGQMNTEAFF
TGTGCCAGCTCACCCGGACAAATGAACACTGAAGCTTTCTTT
>TRBV5-6|TRBJ1-2|15|.|.
CASSRRRTALYGYTF
TGTGCCAGCAGCCGTCGGAGGACGGCTTTATATGGCTACACCTTC
>TRBV6-1|TRBJ2-1|12|.|.
CASSEGRIEQFF
TGTGCCAGCAGTGAAGGGAGGATTGAGCAGTTCTTC
>TRBV2|TRBJ1-2|15|few|TRBD1
CASRGGTGGAGGYTF
TGTGCCAGCCGCGGTGGAACAGGGGGCGCGGGGGGCTACACCTTC
>TRBV9|TRBJ2-3|19|.|TRBD2
CASSGGLATPAYPADTQYF
TGTGCCAGCAGCGGCGGACTAGCGACACCCGCGTATCCCGCAGATACGCAGTATTTT
>TRBV7-2|TRBJ2-5|15|.|TRBD2
CASSLVAGGPQTQYF
TGTGCCAGCAGCTTAGTAGCGGGAGGGCCACAGACCCAGTACTTC
>TRBV7-6|TRBJ2-7|13|.|TRBD1
CASSSGQNYEQYF
TGTGCCAGCAGCTCGGGACAGAACTACGAGCAGTACTTC
>TRBV12-5|TRBJ2-7|16|.|TRBD1
CASGLSWGQESYEQYF
TGTGCTAGTGGTTTGTCCTGGGGACAGGAGTCCTACGAGCAGTACTTC
>TRBV7-9|TRBJ1-6|15|once|.
CASSRGPSAPSPLHF
TGTGCCAGCAGCCGCGGGCCGTCGGCCCCTTCACCCCTCCACTTT
>TRBV7-6|TRBJ2-3|14|.|TRBD1
CASSQQGGTDTQYF
TGTGCCAGCAGCCAACAGGGGGGCACAGATACGCAGTATTTT
>TRBV28|TRBJ1-1|11|once|.
CASRTWTEAFF
TGTGCCAGCAGAACTTGGACTGAAGCTTTCTTT
>TRBV28|TRBJ1-5|14|.|.
CASSPLSGNQPQHF
TGTGCCAGCAGCCCCCTTTCGGGCAATCAGCCCCAGCATTTT
>TRBV29-1|TRBJ1-1|12|.|.
CSVEDRNTEAFF
TGCAGCGTTGAAGACAGGAACACTGAAGCTTTCTTT